These 27 T cell receptor beta chains were sequenced from one sample in a study of blood T cells in healthy people across ages. The authors ran a second PCR of about 7 to 11 cycles using a sample-barcoded 5' primer and a J-beta primer mix. Via MiXCR, TCRdb re-called the 5' RACE reads, giving one row per CDR3 protein. The profile shows approximately 940,000 distinct CDR3 sequences, 45% to 50% of them singletons. The sequencing sample was made of blood. All receptors derive from a man in his thirties or forties in good health.

The rearrangement links TRBV7-8 to TRBJ2-2, with D unresolved. Deletions cut 5 bases from V and 6 bases from J, with 22 bases between. CDR3 length: 17 amino acids. Germline assignment: CDR1 SGHVS and CDR2 FQNEAQ. DNA of the CDR3: TGTGCCAGCAGCCGTGGACGACCGACACTGGTCGCCGGGGAGCTGTTTTTT. It codes for CASSRGRPTLVAGELFF.

This chain connects TRBV7-2 to TRBJ2-5; perhaps D is TRBD1 or TRBD2 (5 bases each). V was trimmed by 5 bases and J by 4 bases, leaving 20 bases between them. The CDR3 contains 16 residues. In germline, CDR1 is SGHTA, CDR2 FQGNSA. CDR3 nucleotides: TGTGCCAGCAGCCCCGATCGGGGAGTCCAGGGAGAGACCCAGTACTTC. Protein sequence: CASSPDRGVQGETQYF.

The chain couples TRBV24-1 to TRBJ2-1; D remains unclear. Trimming took 3 bases from V and 2 from J, leaving 4 bases between them. The CDR3 sequence is 13 residues long. Germline loops: CDR1 KGHDR, CDR2 SFDVKD. The CDR3 spells CATSDVTYNEQFF. The CDR3 coding sequence is TGTGCCACCAGTGATGTCACCTACAATGAGCAGTTCTTC.

The chain recombines TRBV28 with TRBJ2-7, with D tentatively TRBD1 (5 bases). Deletions cut 5 bases from V and 4 bases from J, with 15 bases between. There are 14 residues in the CDR3. Looked up from germline, CDR1 is MDHEN and CDR2 is SYDVKM. CDR3 loop: CASSVQGSWYEQYF. The CDR3 DNA reads TGTGCCAGCAGTGTGCAGGGTTCTTGGTACGAGCAGTACTTC. Full variable domain (remainder filled in from reference TRBV28 and TRBJ2-7): DVKVTQSSRYLVKRTGEKVFLECVQDMDHENMFWYRQDPGLGLRLIYFSYDVKMKEKGDIPEGYSVSREKKERFSLILESASTNQTSMYLCASSVQGSWYEQYFGPGTRLTVT.

This clonotype was counted only a few times. V is TRBV4-3 and J is TRBJ2-7; D is perhaps TRBD2 (5 bases). Deletions cut 3 bases from V and 0 bases from J, with 12 bases between. Germline V gene data show CDR1 as LGHNA and CDR2 as YSLEER. The CDR3 spans 15 residues. The CDR3 sequence: CASSQALSVSYEQYF. The CDR3 DNA reads as TGCGCCAGCAGCCAGGCCCTTAGCGTCTCCTACGAGCAGTACTTC.

This clonotype was counted only a few times. The genes are TRBV9 and TRBJ2-1; a possible D gene is TRBD1 (5 bases). The germline V gene has CDR1 SGDLS and CDR2 YYNGEE. The CDR3 spans 14 residues. Trimming stripped 2 bases from V and 3 bases from J, with 9 bases between. CDR3 protein: CASSVTGGYNEQFF. In DNA, the CDR3 is TGTGCCAGCAGCGTTACAGGCGGCTACAATGAGCAGTTCTTC.

The J gene is TRBJ2-1, the V gene TRBV20-1; D could derive from TRBD1 or TRBD2 (5 bases each). V lost 5 bases, J lost 10 bases, and 15 bases lay in between. CDR3 length: 12 residues. The germline V gene encodes CDR1 DFQATT and CDR2 SNEGSKA (reference sequence). The DNA of the CDR3 is TGCAGTGCTTGGGGGACGGGCTACGAGCAGTTCTTC. The encoded protein is CSAWGTGYEQFF.

In regard to this clonotype: A much larger clonotype is one base distant, so this may be a read error. V gene TRBV29-1 combines with J gene TRBJ1-2; D not resolved. Trimming removed 7 bases from V and 5 bases from J, with 11 bases in between. Germline CDR1 reads SQVTM; CDR2 reads ANQGSEA. The CDR3 sequence is 11 residues long. CDR3 amino acids: CSAATGYGYTF. The CDR3 DNA is TGCAGCGCGGCAACTGGGTATGGCTACACCTTC.

The CDR3 DNA sequence: TGTGCCATCAGCGACCCCGGACAGGGGATTTCACCCCTCCACTTT. It encodes CAISDPGQGISPLHF. The chain combines TRBV10-3 with TRBJ1-6; 9 bases fit TRBD1. V dropped 6 bases and J dropped 9; count of bases not matched to a gene: 9. The CDR3 has 15 residues. In germline, CDR1 is ENHRY, CDR2 SYGVKD.

This clonotype has a handful of counts. A much larger clone lies a single base off, so this may be a read error. The chain couples TRBV5-6 to TRBJ2-7; D tentatively reads TRBD1 or TRBD2 (5 bases each). CDR1 is SGHDT, CDR2 YYEEEE, per germline. V was clipped by 4 bases and J by 2 bases, with 16 bases between them. The CDR3 contains 15 residues. In DNA form, the CDR3 reads TGTGCCAGCAGCAGGGGACCTCTCCTCCCCTACGAGCAGTACTTC. Its protein product is CASSRGPLLPYEQYF.

This clonotype was seen only a few times. DNA of the CDR3: TGCAGTCCAACCGGGGGCAAAATGCCAACCCAGTACTTC. It translates to CSPTGGKMPTQYF. The chain has TRBV20-1 and TRBJ2-7; D assignment may be TRBD1 or TRBD2 (6 bases each). CDR3 length: 13 residues. Deletions cut 8 bases from V and 10 bases from J, with 24 bases between. Germline loops: CDR1 DFQATT, CDR2 SNEGSKA (reference sequence).

Only a few counts were recorded for this clonotype. The chain uses TRBV29-1 and TRBJ2-4; D remains ambiguous. The assigned J gene may be wrong: the sequence end matches TRBJ2-7 better. Germline V gene lookup returns CDR1 SQVTM and CDR2 ANQGSEA. The CDR3 is 13 residues long. The CDR3 region is CSVTTTDIREQYF. Here the CDR3 DNA reads TGCAGCGTTACTACGACGGATATACGCGAGCAGTACTTC.

A few counts support this clonotype. The chain is built from TRBV7-9 and TRBJ2-1; 9 positions match TRBD1. After removal of 2 bases from V and 0 bases from J, the junction contained 5 bases not matched to a gene. This CDR3 has 17 residues. Germline V gene data show CDR1 as SEHNR and CDR2 as FQNEAQ (reference sequence). The CDR3 spells CASSLPQGATSYNEQFF. The CDR3 nucleotides are TGTGCCAGCAGCTTACCACAGGGGGCTACCTCCTACAATGAGCAGTTCTTC.

This clonotype was counted only a few times. This chain connects TRBV25-1 to TRBJ2-3; D unclear. Germline values: CDR1 MGHDK, CDR2 SYGVNS. V gave up 2 bases and J gave up 5 bases, with 11 bases separating them. The length of the CDR3 is 14 residues. CDR3 nucleotide sequence: TGTGCCAGCAGTGAAATCGGCCAAGGAGATACGCAGTATTTT. It specifies CASSEIGQGDTQYF.

The rearrangement joins TRBV6-2 or TRBV6-3 to TRBJ2-5; 8 bases match TRBD2. V lost 6 bases, J lost 2 bases, and 8 bases stayed unmatched. This CDR3 has 15 residues. Per the germline V gene, CDR1 is MNHEY and CDR2 is SVGEGT. CDR3 DNA: TGTGCCAGCAGCCCTATAGCGGGGCCACAAGAGACCCAGTACTTC. Protein product: CASSPIAGPQETQYF.

There are a few counts of this clonotype. V and J are TRBV6-5 and TRBJ2-1, with D perhaps TRBD2 (5 bases). Trimming took off 0 bases at V and 1 base at J, with 10 bases between the two ends. The CDR3 totals 16 residues. Germline CDR1 reads MNHEY; CDR2 reads SVGAGI. The CDR3 bases are TGTGCCAGCAGTTACTCTTCGGGGATATCCTACAATGAGCAGTTCTTC. Translating it yields CASSYSSGISYNEQFF.

The rearrangement joins TRBV29-1 to TRBJ1-1; 8 bases line up with TRBD1. Germline CDR1 reads SQVTM; CDR2 reads ANQGSEA. CDR3 size: 13 residues. V gave up 5 bases and J gave up 4 bases; unmatched junction bases: 6. In DNA form, the CDR3 reads TGCAGCGTTAAACTGACAGGGGTCACTGAAGCTTTCTTT. Amino acid sequence: CSVKLTGVTEAFF.

The chain employs TRBV6-2 or TRBV6-3 and TRBJ2-1; 9 nucleotides align to TRBD2. The ends lost 5 bases at V and 4 bases at J; junction bases unmatched: 6. CDR1 MNHEY and CDR2 SVGEGT come from the germline V gene. CDR3 length: 15 residues. This CDR3 is CASSPAGGRYNEQFF. CDR3 sequence (DNA): TGTGCCAGCAGTCCAGCGGGGGGCCGATACAATGAGCAGTTCTTC.

The chain carries TRBV2 and TRBJ1-4; tentatively, D is TRBD1 (6 bases). In germline, CDR1 is SNHLY, CDR2 FYNNEI. The V and J ends lost 5 bases and 12 bases respectively, with 10 bases between them. The CDR3 runs 11 residues. Written as DNA, the CDR3 is TGTGCCAGCAGTCGGACAGCAGAACTGTTTTTT. Translation gives CASSRTAELFF.

The chain joins TRBV13 to TRBJ2-7, with D unclear. The V gene's germline CDR1 is PRHDT and CDR2 FYEKMQ (reference sequence). Trimming left V 5 bases short and J 6 bases short, with 17 bases between. CDR3 length: 14 residues. CDR3 loop: CASSLRGTGSEQYF. The CDR3 region has the DNA TGTGCCAGCAGCCTCCGAGGTACGGGTAGCGAGCAGTACTTC.

V and J are TRBV3-1 and TRBJ2-7, with D maybe TRBD2 (6 bases). The ends were cut back, 3 bases at V and 10 bases at J, with 16 bases in the middle. Looked up from germline, CDR1 is LGHDT and CDR2 is YNNKEL (reference sequence). The CDR3 has 13 amino acids. CDR3: CASSQRGSESQYF. As DNA, the CDR3 is TGTGCCAGCAGCCAGCGGGGTTCAGAGTCCCAGTACTTC.

This clonotype was seen only a few times. The chain is built from TRBV29-1 and TRBJ1-4; D remains ambiguous. Germline CDR1 is SQVTM and CDR2 is ANQGSEA. Trimming shortened V by 2 bases and J by 8 bases, and 6 bases separated the two germline ends. This CDR3 is 11 amino acids long. CDR3 sequence reads: CSVESREKLFF. CDR3 nucleotide sequence: TGCAGCGTTGAATCGCGGGAAAAACTGTTTTTT.

The gene calls are TRBV6-1 and TRBJ1-1; 7 positions match TRBD1. Germline V gives CDR1 MNHNS, CDR2 SASEGT. V was pared by 11 bases and J by 4 bases, with 16 bases of the junction left unmatched. This CDR3 comprises 15 residues. DNA of the CDR3: TGTGCCGGGTCACGTACAGGGGCTCAATTCACTGAAGCTTTCTTT. It translates to CAGSRTGAQFTEAFF.

The chain joins TRBV11-3 to TRBJ2-7; D call uncertain. The J call is in doubt because the DNA end fits TRBJ2-5 better. The CDR3 totals 13 residues. Germline CDR1 reads SGHNT; CDR2 reads YENEEA. In DNA form, the CDR3 reads TGTGCCAGCAGCATCAGGTTTGGGGAGACCCAGTACTTC. It yields the protein CASSIRFGETQYF.

J is TRBJ2-1 and V is TRBV7-9, with D possibly matching TRBD2 (6 bases). V was shortened by 1 base and J by 2 bases, with 15 bases between the two germline ends. Germline values: CDR1 SEHNR, CDR2 FQNEAQ (reference sequence). This CDR3 has 17 residues. The CDR3 DNA is TGTGCCAGCAGCTTAGACGGAGGGCGGGGCCCCTACAATGAGCAGTTCTTC. It is translated as CASSLDGGRGPYNEQFF.

The table lists this clonotype with many counts. V is TRBV12-3 or TRBV12-4 and J is TRBJ2-5, with 8 bases aligning to TRBD1. This CDR3 has 14 amino acids. V lost 5 bases, J lost 2 bases, and 4 bases stayed unmatched. The CDR3 sequence is CASSPGTGQETQYF. The CDR3 coding sequence is TGTGCCAGCAGTCCCGGGACAGGTCAAGAGACCCAGTACTTC.

In nucleotides, the CDR3 is TGTGCCAGCAGCTTAGTCTCGACAGGGCCCTACGAGCAGTACTTC. The encoded protein is CASSLVSTGPYEQYF. This chain joins TRBV7-9 and TRBJ2-7; TRBD1 matches 7 bases. V was clipped by 1 base and J by 2 bases; unmatched bases: 5. Germline V gives CDR1 SEHNR, CDR2 FQNEAQ (reference sequence). The CDR3 is made up of 15 amino acids. Filled out from reference TRBV7-9 and TRBJ2-7, the complete variable domain reads DTGVSQNPRHKITKRGQNVTFRCDPISEHNRLYWYRQTLGQGPEFLTYFQNEAQLEKSRLLSDRFSAERPKGSFSTLEIQRTEQGDSAMYLCASSLVSTGPYEQYFGPGTRLTVT.